Described below is a single T cell receptor beta chain sequence and its context. Its antigen is not identified. This record belongs to a study of T-cell reconstitution after alpha-beta-depleted transplantation in children. Whole-study findings and limits: It was newly produced T cells that mostly accounted for T-cell counts and diversity one year after transplant. Roughly two months post-transplant, alpha-beta T cells reportedly originated from several hundred graft clones that had expanded. High day-60 TCRbeta diversity in some patients came from surviving recipient T cells and thymic progenitors.

Per germline, CDR1 MDHEN and CDR2 SYDVKM. The CDR3 sequence is 15 residues long. The V and J ends lost 1 base and 5 bases respectively, with 13 bases between them. The TCRbeta library was prepared with unique molecular identifiers. TCRdb itself ran the PCR reads through MiXCR, one entry per CDR3 protein. The repertoire has some 600,000 distinct CDR3 sequences, roughly 13% of them found once; the top ten carry 2.2%. The starting material was PBMCs, mostly from graft donor cells, obtained 360 days after TCRalphabeta/CD19-depleted stem cell transplant. This clonotype was sampled from a male patient younger than 18 who had a stem cell transplant for acute myeloid leukemia, so the T cells may come from the graft donor. The V and J genes are TRBV28 and TRBJ2-3; no firm D call. The CDR3 DNA is TGTGCCAGCAGTTTATTAGGCCCGCAAGGAGATACGCAGTATTTT. Translating gives CASSLLGPQGDTQYF. The complete variable domain, with remaining parts taken from reference TRBV28 and TRBJ2-3, reads DVKVTQSSRYLVKRTGEKVFLECVQDMDHENMFWYRQDPGLGLRLIYFSYDVKMKEKGDIPEGYSVSREKKERFSLILESASTNQTSMYLCASSLLGPQGDTQYFGPGTRLTVL.